The table lists the clone carrying this TCR beta chain with a few counts. The antigen is undetermined. This specimen belongs to a study of beta chain features in type 1 diabetes. With 5 bases removed from V and 2 bases from J, the gap between germline ends came to 10 bases. Germline values: CDR1 SGHTA, CDR2 FQGNSA. CDR3 length equals 14 residues. Expressed TCRB transcripts were sequenced because the entire RNA isolate underwent reverse transcription. The protocol was immunoSEQ multiplex PCR, while the TCRdb copy is restricted to in-frame clones and leaves out a portion. The data contain around 250,000 clones, approximately 14% of them singletons. Notes on the study in general: Shorter TCRB CDR3s, moderately but significantly so, were found in Type 1 diabetes patients in all four CD4+ subsets. The VDJ junctions of type 1 diabetes patients carried fewer insertions and more deletions.

The sequenced sample consisted of naive CD4+ T cells from blood. The chain combines TRBV7-2 with TRBJ1-5; D unresolved. The TCR comes from a man aged 30 to 39 with type 1 diabetes. The CDR3 is CASSRISGNQPQHF. CDR3 DNA sequence: TGTGCCAGCAGCCGCATCAGCGGCAATCAGCCCCAGCATTTT.